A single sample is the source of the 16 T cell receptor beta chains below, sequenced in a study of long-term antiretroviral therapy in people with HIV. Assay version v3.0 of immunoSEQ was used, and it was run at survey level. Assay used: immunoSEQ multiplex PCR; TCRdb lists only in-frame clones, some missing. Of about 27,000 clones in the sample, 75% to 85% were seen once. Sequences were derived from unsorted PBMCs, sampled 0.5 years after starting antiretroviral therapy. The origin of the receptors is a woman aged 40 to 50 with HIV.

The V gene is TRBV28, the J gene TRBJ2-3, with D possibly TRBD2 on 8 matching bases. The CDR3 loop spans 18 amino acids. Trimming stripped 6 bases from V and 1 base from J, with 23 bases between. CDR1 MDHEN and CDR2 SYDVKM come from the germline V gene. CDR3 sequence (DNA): TGTGCCAGCAGGCCCGGGACAGTATTTAGCGGGGGCACAGATACGCAGTATTTT. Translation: CASRPGTVFSGGTDTQYF.

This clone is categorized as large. The CDR3 sequence: CASSLGASRSSTEAFF. In DNA, the CDR3 is TGTGCCAGCAGCTTGGGGGCCAGCCGGTCGAGCACTGAAGCTTTCTTT. The chain combines TRBV5-6 with TRBJ1-1, with D hard to call. Trimming left V 0 bases short and J 4 bases short, with 16 bases between. The CDR3 loop spans 16 amino acids. Germline values: CDR1 SGHDT, CDR2 YYEEEE.

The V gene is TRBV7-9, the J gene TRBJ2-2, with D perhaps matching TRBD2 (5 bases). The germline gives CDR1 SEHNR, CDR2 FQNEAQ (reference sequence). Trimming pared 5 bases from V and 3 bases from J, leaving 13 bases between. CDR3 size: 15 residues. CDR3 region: CASSGSGIHTGELFF. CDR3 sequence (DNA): TGTGCCAGCAGCGGCTCCGGGATTCACACCGGGGAGCTGTTTTTT.

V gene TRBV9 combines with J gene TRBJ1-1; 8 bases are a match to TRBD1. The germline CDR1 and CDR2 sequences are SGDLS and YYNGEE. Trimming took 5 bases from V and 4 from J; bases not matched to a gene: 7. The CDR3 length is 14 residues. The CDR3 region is CASSLTGGGTEAFF. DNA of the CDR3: TGTGCCAGCAGTCTCACAGGGGGGGGCACTGAAGCTTTCTTT. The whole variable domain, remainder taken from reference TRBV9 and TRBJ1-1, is DSGVTQTPKHLITATGQRVTLRCSPRSGDLSVYWYQQSLDQGLQFLIQYYNGEERAKGNILERFSAQQFPDLHSELNLSSLELGDSALYFCASSLTGGGTEAFFGQGTRLTVV.

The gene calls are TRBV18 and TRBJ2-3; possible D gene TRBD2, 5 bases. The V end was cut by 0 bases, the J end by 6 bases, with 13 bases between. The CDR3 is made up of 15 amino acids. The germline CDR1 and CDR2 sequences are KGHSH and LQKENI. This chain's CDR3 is CASSPPTTTGDTQYF. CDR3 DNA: TGTGCCAGCTCACCACCGACGACTACGGGCGATACGCAGTATTTT. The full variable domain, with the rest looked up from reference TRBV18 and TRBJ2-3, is NAGVMQNPRHLVRRRGQEARLRCSPMKGHSHVYWYRQLPEEGLKFMVYLQKENIIDESGMPKERFSAEFPKEGPSILRIQQVVRGDSAAYFCASSPPTTTGDTQYFGPGTRLTVL.

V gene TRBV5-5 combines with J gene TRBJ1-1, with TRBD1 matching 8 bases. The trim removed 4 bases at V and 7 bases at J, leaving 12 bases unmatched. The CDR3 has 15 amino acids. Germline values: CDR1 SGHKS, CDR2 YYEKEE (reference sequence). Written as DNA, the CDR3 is TGTGCCAGCAGCCGAGGTCCGGACAGGGCAGTTGAAGCTTTCTTT. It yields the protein CASSRGPDRAVEAFF.

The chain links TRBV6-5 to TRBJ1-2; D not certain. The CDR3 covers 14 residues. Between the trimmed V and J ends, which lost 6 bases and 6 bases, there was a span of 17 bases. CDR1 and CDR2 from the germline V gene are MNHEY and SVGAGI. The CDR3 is CASSSSVRGNGYTF. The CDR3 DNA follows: TGTGCCAGCAGCAGCTCCGTGCGTGGGAATGGCTACACCTTC.

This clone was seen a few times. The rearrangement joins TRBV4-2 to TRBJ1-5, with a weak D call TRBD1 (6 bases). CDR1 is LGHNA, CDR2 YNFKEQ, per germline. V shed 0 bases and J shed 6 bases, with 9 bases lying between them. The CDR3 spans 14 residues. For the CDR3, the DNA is TGTGCCAGCAGCCAAGACAGGGGAGGTCAGCCCCAGCATTTT. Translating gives CASSQDRGGQPQHF.

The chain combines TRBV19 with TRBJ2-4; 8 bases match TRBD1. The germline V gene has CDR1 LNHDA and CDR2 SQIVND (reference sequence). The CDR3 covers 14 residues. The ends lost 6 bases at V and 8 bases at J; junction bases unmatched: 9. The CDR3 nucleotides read TGTGCCAGTAGGCCGACAGGGGTCACAGACATTCAGTACTTC. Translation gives CASRPTGVTDIQYF.

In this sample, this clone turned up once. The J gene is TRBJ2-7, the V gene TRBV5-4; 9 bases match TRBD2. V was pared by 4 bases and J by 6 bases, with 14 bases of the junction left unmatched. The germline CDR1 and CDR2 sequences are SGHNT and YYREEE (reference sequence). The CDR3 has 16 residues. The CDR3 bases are TGTGCCAGCAGCAACCCATCGGCGGGGGGGTCGGCCGAGCAGTACTTC. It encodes CASSNPSAGGSAEQYF.

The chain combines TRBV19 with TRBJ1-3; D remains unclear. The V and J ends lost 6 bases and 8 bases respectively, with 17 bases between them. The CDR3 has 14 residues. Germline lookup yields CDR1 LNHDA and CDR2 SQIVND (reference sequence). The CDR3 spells CASSGLYPGDTIYF. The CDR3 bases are TGTGCCAGTAGCGGTCTCTATCCCGGAGACACCATATATTTT.

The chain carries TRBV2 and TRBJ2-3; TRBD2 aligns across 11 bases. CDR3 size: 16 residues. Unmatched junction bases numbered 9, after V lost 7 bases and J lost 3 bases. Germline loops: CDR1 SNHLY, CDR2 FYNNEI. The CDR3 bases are TGTGCCAGCATCGGTTTAGCGGGGGGGCCAACAGATACGCAGTATTTT. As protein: CASIGLAGGPTDTQYF.

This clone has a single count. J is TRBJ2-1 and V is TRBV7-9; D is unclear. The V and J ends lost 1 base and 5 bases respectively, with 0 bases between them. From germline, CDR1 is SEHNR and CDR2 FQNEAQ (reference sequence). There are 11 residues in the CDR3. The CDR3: CASSLDNEQFF. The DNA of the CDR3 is TGTGCCAGCAGCTTAGACAATGAGCAGTTCTTC.

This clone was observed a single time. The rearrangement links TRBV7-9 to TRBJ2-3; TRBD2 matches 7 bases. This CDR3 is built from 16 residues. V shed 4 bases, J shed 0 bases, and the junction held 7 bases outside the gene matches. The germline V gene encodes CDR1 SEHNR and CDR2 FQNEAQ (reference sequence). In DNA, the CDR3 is TGTGCCAGCAGCTCCATCTGGGGGGGTAGCACAGATACGCAGTATTTT. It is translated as CASSSIWGGSTDTQYF.

The CDR3 here is CASSPTANYGYTF. CDR3 nucleotides: TGTGCCAGCAGCCCGACAGCTAACTATGGCTACACCTTC. The rearrangement links TRBV28 to TRBJ1-2; weak D call: TRBD1 (5 bases). V was pared by 6 bases and J by 0 bases, with 8 bases between. CDR1 and CDR2 (germline): MDHEN, SYDVKM. The CDR3 extends over 13 amino acids.

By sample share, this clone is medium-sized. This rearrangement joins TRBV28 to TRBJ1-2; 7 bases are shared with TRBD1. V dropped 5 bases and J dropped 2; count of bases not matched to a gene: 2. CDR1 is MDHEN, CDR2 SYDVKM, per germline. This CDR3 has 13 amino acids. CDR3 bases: TGTGCCAGCAGTAGGGACAGAAACTATGGCTACACCTTC. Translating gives CASSRDRNYGYTF.